This is a list of T cell receptor beta chains from one sample in a study of shared T cell receptors in the human thymus. TCRdb keeps only in-frame clones here, not all; method: immunoSEQ multiplex PCR. The table has 600,000 or so clones, around 87% seen once. The sample also formed part of further work on human thymus T cells.

Material: thymocytes. Receptor source: a boy less than two years old with a congenital heart defect. Both conserved end residues are part of each CDR3. The listing skips clone size in some rows; elsewhere it reads once, few, many or a size class.

clone size	V gene	J gene	CDR3 protein
NA	TRBV4-3	TRBJ2-4	CASSPLAGLAKNIQYF
NA	TRBV6-6	TRBJ2-7	CASSYLTGTYRYEQYF
NA	TRBV12-5	TRBJ2-2	CATSTPGQGNTGELFF
once	TRBV6-6	TRBJ1-2	CASSPGQSYGYTF
few	TRBV6-1	TRBJ1-4	CASETGQRKNEKLFF
NA	TRBV6-5	TRBJ2-7	CASRDNERNYEQYF
NA	TRBV5-6	TRBJ1-3	CASSSQSSGNTIYF
NA	TRBV27	TRBJ2-3	CASSLVAFWTGTDTQYF
NA	TRBV7-9	TRBJ2-7	CASSPPPRQDQSYEQYF
once	TRBV19	TRBJ1-2	CASTRGYGYTF
NA	TRBV4-2	TRBJ2-5	CASSQEGLASGETQYF
NA	TRBV4-3	TRBJ1-5	CASSRGVFGESNQPQHF
NA	TRBV4-2	TRBJ2-3	CASSPPPPLAPTEEDTQYF
NA	TRBV5-1	TRBJ2-2	CASSLVGPAGGPNPGELFF
NA	TRBV4-3	TRBJ2-1	CASSQDLGLANSYNEQFF
NA	TRBV7-9	TRBJ1-2	CASSLGRERDGYTF
NA	TRBV19	TRBJ2-7	CASSAIIRDRGTPYEQYF
NA	TRBV5-6	TRBJ1-2	CASSGQGSEGYTF
NA	TRBV27	TRBJ2-7	CASSKQGAQYF
NA	TRBV19	TRBJ2-3	CATSGSTDTQYF
few	TRBV7-9	TRBJ2-1	CASSLGLAGPEQFF
NA	TRBV10-3	TRBJ1-2	CAVQDNYGYTF
NA	TRBV15	TRBJ1-5	CATSRDRGQGASALNQPQHF
once	TRBV15	TRBJ2-3	CATSREAGGLSTDTQYF
NA	TRBV15	TRBJ2-2	CATSGALPGLGNTGELFF
NA	TRBV5-1	TRBJ2-7	CASSLRLAVPHEQYF
NA	TRBV7-2	TRBJ2-1	CASSLESRLAGTEQFF
NA	TRBV27	TRBJ1-5	CASRKGQPNQPQHF
NA	TRBV4-1	TRBJ2-3	CASSQEYSGGLDTQYF
NA	TRBV5-1	TRBJ2-7	CASSSGLAGYEQYF
NA	TRBV29-1	TRBJ2-2	CSVDSYTGELFF
NA	TRBV19	TRBJ2-7	CASRQGLNEQYF
NA	TRBV6-5	TRBJ1-5	CASSSDGRGNQPQHF
NA	TRBV30	TRBJ2-2	CACSGGSTGELFF
NA	TRBV2	TRBJ2-7	CASSGRDRGLEQYF